Presented here are 9 T cell receptor beta chains from one specimen sequenced in a study of blood T cell repertoires in COVID-19. TCRdb's table, derived via immunoSEQ multiplex PCR, lists solely in-frame clones and lacks some. The sample lists 200,000 to 250,000 clones, 70% to 90% occurring once. Sample: PBMCs or T cells enriched from blood (not recorded which). These receptors originate from a man in his thirties or forties who had recovered from COVID-19.

The chain uses TRBV12-3 or TRBV12-4 and TRBJ1-1, with D uncertain. The V and J ends lost 6 bases and 2 bases respectively, with 4 bases between them. CDR3 length: 11 residues. The CDR3 here is CASRYNTEAFF. CDR3 coding DNA: TGTGCCAGCAGATATAACACTGAAGCTTTCTTT.

V is TRBV10-3 and J is TRBJ2-7; possibly TRBD1 for D (5 bases). The V gene's germline CDR1 is ENHRY and CDR2 SYGVKD. V was cut by 6 bases and J by 2 bases, with 8 bases left in between. The CDR3 extends over 12 amino acids. The CDR3 sequence: CAIRGVTYEQYF. The CDR3 nucleotides are TGTGCCATCAGAGGGGTAACCTACGAGCAGTACTTC.

This clone was seen a single time. The chain uses TRBV5-6 and TRBJ1-1; D gene ambiguous. The CDR3 runs to 16 residues. The V end was cut by 0 bases, the J end by 0 bases, with 12 bases between. Germline V gene sequence: CDR1 SGHDT, CDR2 YYEEEE. CDR3 sequence (DNA): TGTGCCAGCAGCTTGGCCGGGGTGAATTTGAACACTGAAGCTTTCTTT. Protein: CASSLAGVNLNTEAFF.

The chain employs TRBV5-4 and TRBJ2-2; 7 bases fit TRBD2. Per the germline V gene, CDR1 is SGHNT and CDR2 is YYREEE (reference sequence). Losses at the gene ends were 2 bases for V and 1 base for J; bases not matched to a gene: 2. There are 15 residues in the CDR3. CDR3 region: CASSFAGVNTGELFF. The CDR3 DNA reads TGTGCCAGCAGCTTTGCGGGGGTGAACACCGGGGAGCTGTTTTTT.

The J gene is TRBJ2-7, the V gene TRBV4-1; 7 nucleotides align to TRBD2. CDR1 MGHRA and CDR2 YSYEKL come from the germline V gene. V dropped 0 bases and J dropped 2; count of bases not matched to a gene: 4. CDR3 length: 15 residues. CDR3 loop: CASSQEPGGTYEQYF. In DNA form, the CDR3 reads TGCGCCAGCAGCCAAGAACCGGGGGGAACCTACGAGCAGTACTTC.

The genes are TRBV6-5 and TRBJ2-3, with 13 nucleotides matching TRBD2. V was pared by 4 bases and J by 8 bases, with 9 bases of the junction left unmatched. The CDR3 length is 16 residues. Germline-derived CDR1 and CDR2 are MNHEY and SVGAGI. The CDR3 nucleotides read TGTGCCAGCAGTTCGGCGACTAGCGGGAGGCCTGCTACGCAGTATTTT. This gives the protein CASSSATSGRPATQYF.

The chain links TRBV28 to TRBJ2-1, with 8 bases matching TRBD2. Germline V gives CDR1 MDHEN, CDR2 SYDVKM. The trim removed 3 bases at V and 4 bases at J, leaving 5 bases unmatched. The CDR3 totals 15 residues. The CDR3 is CASSLIASGYNEQFF. The CDR3 nucleotides read TGTGCCAGCAGTTTGATCGCTAGCGGGTACAATGAGCAGTTCTTC.

The chain recombines TRBV7-2 with TRBJ1-3; D not certain. Germline V CDR1 and CDR2: SGHTA, FQGNSA. CDR3 length equals 15 residues. V was shortened by 3 bases and J by 0 bases, with 9 bases between the two germline ends. CDR3 bases: TGTGCCAGCAGCTTTCAGAGGCTCTCTGGAAACACCATATATTTT. Encoded protein: CASSFQRLSGNTIYF. Full variable domain (outside the CDR3, taken from reference TRBV7-2 and TRBJ1-3): GAGVSQSPSNKVTEKGKDVELRCDPISGHTALYWYRQSLGQGLEFLIYFQGNSAPDKSGLPSDRFSAERTGGSVSTLTIQRTQQEDSAVYLCASSFQRLSGNTIYFGEGSWLTVV.

J is TRBJ1-1 and V is TRBV7-9, with 7 bases matching TRBD1. The ends lost 5 bases at V and 0 bases at J; junction bases unmatched: 3. The CDR3 has 14 amino acids. Germline V lookup: CDR1 SEHNR, CDR2 FQNEAQ (reference sequence). The CDR3 protein is CASSETGMNTEAFF. The CDR3 DNA reads as TGTGCCAGCAGCGAGACAGGGATGAACACTGAAGCTTTCTTT.